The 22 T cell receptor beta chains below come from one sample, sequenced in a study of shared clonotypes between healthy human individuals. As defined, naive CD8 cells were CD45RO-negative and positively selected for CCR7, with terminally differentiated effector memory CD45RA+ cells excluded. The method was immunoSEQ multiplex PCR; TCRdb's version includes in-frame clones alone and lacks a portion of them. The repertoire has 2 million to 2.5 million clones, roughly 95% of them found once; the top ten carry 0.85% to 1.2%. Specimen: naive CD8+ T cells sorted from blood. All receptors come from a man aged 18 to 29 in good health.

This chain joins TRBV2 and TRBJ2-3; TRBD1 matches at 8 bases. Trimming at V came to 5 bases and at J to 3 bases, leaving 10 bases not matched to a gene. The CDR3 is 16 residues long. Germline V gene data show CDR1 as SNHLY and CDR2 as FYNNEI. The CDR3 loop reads CASSLRQGMGTDTQYF. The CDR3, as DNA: TGTGCCAGCAGTCTTCGACAGGGGATGGGGACAGATACGCAGTATTTT.

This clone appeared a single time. CDR3 sequence reads: CASSSISPGTGVDQPQHF. In DNA, the CDR3 is TGTGCCAGCAGTTCCATAAGTCCCGGGACAGGGGTCGATCAGCCCCAGCATTTT. V and J are TRBV27 and TRBJ1-5; 10 positions agree with TRBD1. J lost 5 bases, V lost 4 bases, and 14 bases had no gene match. The CDR3 covers 18 residues. Germline loops: CDR1 MNHEY, CDR2 SMNVEV (reference sequence).

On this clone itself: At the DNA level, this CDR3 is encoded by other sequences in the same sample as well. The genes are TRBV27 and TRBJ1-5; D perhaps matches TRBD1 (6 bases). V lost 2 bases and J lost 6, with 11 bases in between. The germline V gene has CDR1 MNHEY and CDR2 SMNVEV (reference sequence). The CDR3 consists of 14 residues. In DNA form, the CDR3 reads TGTGCCAGCAGTTTAGGGGGCTTTGGTCAGCCCCAGCATTTT. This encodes CASSLGGFGQPQHF.

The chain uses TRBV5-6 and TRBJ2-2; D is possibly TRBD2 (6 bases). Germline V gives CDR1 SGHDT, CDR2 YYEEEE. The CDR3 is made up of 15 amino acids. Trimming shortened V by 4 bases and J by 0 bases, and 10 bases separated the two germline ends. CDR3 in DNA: TGTGCCAGCAGCGGCGGGACGGCGAACACCGGGGAGCTGTTTTTT. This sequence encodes CASSGGTANTGELFF.

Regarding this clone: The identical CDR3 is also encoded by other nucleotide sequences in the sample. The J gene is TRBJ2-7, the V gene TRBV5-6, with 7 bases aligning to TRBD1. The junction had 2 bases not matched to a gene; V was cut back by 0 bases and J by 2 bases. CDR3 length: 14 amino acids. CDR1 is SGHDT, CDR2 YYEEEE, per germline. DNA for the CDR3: TGTGCCAGCAGCTTGGTGGGACAGACCTACGAGCAGTACTTC. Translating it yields CASSLVGQTYEQYF.

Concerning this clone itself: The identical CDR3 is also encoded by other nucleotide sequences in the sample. CDR3 sequence (DNA): TGCGCCAGCAGCCAAGATCGGGACTTCTCCTACGAGCAGTACTTC. This codes for CASSQDRDFSYEQYF. This sequence joins TRBV4-3 and TRBJ2-7; perhaps TRBD2 as D (6 bases). The CDR3 runs 15 residues. Trimming removed 0 bases from V and 0 bases from J, with 9 bases in between. Germline V gene data show CDR1 as LGHNA and CDR2 as YSLEER.

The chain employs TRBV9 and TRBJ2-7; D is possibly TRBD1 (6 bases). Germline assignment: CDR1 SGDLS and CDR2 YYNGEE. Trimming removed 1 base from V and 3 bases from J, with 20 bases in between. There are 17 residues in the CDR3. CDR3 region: CASSVSSDRKDLYEQYF. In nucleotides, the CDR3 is TGTGCCAGCAGCGTAAGTAGCGACAGGAAAGACCTCTACGAGCAGTACTTC.

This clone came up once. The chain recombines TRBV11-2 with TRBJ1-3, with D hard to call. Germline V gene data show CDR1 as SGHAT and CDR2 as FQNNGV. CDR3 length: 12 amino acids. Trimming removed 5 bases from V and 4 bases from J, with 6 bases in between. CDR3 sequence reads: CASSLIGNTIYF. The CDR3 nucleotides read TGTGCCAGCAGCCTCATCGGAAACACCATATATTTT.

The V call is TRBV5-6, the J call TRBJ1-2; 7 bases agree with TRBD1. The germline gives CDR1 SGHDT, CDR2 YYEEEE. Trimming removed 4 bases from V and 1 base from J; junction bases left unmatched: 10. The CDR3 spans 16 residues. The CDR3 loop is CASSAGQAIINYGYTF. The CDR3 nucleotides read TGTGCCAGCAGCGCCGGACAGGCGATTATTAACTATGGCTACACCTTC.

DNA for the CDR3: TGTGCCAGCAGCGCCCTAGCGGGGGGTACCAATGAGCAGTTCTTC. Translating it yields CASSALAGGTNEQFF. V is TRBV9 and J is TRBJ2-1; 11 nucleotides match TRBD2. With V trimmed by 3 bases and J by 6 bases, 5 bases remained unmatched. CDR3 length: 15 amino acids. Per the germline V gene, CDR1 is SGDLS and CDR2 is YYNGEE.

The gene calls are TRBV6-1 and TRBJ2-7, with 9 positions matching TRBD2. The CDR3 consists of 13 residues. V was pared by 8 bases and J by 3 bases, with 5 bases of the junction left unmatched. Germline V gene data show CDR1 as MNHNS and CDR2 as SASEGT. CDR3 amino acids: CASGGRGNYEQYF. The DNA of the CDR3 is TGTGCCAGCGGCGGGAGGGGGAACTACGAGCAGTACTTC.

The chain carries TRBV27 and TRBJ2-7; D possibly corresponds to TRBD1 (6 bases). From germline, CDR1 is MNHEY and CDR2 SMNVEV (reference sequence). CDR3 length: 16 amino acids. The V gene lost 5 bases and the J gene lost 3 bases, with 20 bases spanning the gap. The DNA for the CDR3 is TGTGCCAGCAGTCCCGTTGGTGTTACAGGGAACTACGAGCAGTACTTC. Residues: CASSPVGVTGNYEQYF.

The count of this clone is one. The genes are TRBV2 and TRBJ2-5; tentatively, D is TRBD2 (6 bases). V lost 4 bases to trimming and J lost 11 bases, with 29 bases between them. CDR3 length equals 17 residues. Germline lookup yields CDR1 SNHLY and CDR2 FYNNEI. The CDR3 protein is CASSVSGSWGPILLQYF. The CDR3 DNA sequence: TGTGCCAGCAGTGTCTCCGGGAGCTGGGGCCCCATACTCTTACAGTACTTC.

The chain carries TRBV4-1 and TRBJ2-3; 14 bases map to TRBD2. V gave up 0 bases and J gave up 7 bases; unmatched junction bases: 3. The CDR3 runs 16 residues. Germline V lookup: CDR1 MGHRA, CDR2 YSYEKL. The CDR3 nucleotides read TGCGCCAGCAGCCAAGAGGGACTAGCGGGAGCACATACGCAGTATTTT. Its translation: CASSQEGLAGAHTQYF.

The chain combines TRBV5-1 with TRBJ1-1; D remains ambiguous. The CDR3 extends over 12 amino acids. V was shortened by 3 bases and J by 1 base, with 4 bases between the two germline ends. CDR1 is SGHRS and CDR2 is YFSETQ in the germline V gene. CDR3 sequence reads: CASSSPNTEAFF. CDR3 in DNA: TGCGCCAGCAGCTCTCCGAACACTGAAGCTTTCTTT.

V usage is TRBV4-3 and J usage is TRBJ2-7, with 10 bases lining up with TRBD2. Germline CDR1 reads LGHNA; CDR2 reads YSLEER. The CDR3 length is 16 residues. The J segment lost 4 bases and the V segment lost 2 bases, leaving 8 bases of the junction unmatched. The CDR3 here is CASSQFSGTSAYEQYF. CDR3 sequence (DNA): TGCGCCAGCAGCCAATTTTCCGGGACTAGCGCTTACGAGCAGTACTTC.

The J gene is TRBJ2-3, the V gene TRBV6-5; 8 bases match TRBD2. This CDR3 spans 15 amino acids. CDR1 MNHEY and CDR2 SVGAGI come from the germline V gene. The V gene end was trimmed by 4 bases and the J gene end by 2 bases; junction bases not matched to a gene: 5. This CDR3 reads CASSLTSAPTDTQYF. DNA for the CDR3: TGTGCCAGCAGTTTGACTAGCGCGCCCACAGATACGCAGTATTTT.

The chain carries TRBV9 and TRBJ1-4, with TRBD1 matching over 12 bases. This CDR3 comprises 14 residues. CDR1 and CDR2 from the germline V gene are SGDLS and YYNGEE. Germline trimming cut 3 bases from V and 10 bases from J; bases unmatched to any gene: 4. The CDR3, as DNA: TGTGCCAGCAGCGCCCCGGGACAGGGGGCAAAACTGTTTTTT. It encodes CASSAPGQGAKLFF.

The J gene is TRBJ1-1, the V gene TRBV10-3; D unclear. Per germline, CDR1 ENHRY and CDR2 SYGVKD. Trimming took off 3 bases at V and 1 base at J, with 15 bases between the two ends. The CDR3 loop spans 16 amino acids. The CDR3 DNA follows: TGTGCCATCAGTGATCCCTTCAATCACCCGAACACTGAAGCTTTCTTT. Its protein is CAISDPFNHPNTEAFF.

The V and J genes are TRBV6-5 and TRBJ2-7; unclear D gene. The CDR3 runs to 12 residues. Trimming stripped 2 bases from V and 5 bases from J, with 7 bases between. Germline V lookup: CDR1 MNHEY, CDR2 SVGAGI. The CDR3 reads CASSYGLDEQYF. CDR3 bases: TGTGCCAGCAGTTACGGTCTAGACGAGCAGTACTTC.

The CDR3 coding sequence is TGTGCCAGCGGACGGAACTCTGGAAACACCATATATTTT. It encodes CASGRNSGNTIYF. The chain is built from TRBV6-5 and TRBJ1-3; D uncertain. CDR1 and CDR2 from the germline V gene are MNHEY and SVGAGI. This CDR3 has 13 residues. V lost 8 bases, J lost 0 bases, and 8 bases lay in between.

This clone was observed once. The CDR3 DNA reads as TGCGCCAGCAGCTTGGTAGGGACAGCTAATGAAAAACTGTTTTTT. It specifies CASSLVGTANEKLFF. J is TRBJ1-4 and V is TRBV5-1; 7 nucleotides agree with TRBD1. The J segment lost 3 bases and the V segment lost 0 bases, leaving 2 bases of the junction unmatched. The germline CDR1 and CDR2 sequences are SGHRS and YFSETQ. CDR3 length: 15 residues.